Sequencing of this T cell receptor beta chain was carried out in a study of vaccination and CD4 T cells after COVID-19. The CDR3 totals 15 residues. CDR1 is SNHLY and CDR2 is FYNNEI in the germline V gene. The V end lost 5 bases, the J end lost 4 bases, and 16 bases lay between the germline ends. This clonotype was detected only a few times. What it binds is not known. As to treatment: roughly 10-day PBMC culture with coronavirus spike peptide pools or control peptides (ViraFEST assay). The Oncomine TCR Beta short-read assay was applied to DNA of cultured CD4+ T cells. TCRdb processed the PCR reads anew with MiXCR; each CDR3 protein has one entry. The sample includes about 16,000 distinct CDR3 sequences, roughly 45% of them seen just once.

The source of this sequence is a human donor who had recovered from COVID-19. The chain couples TRBV2 to TRBJ2-3; D could derive from TRBD1 or TRBD2 (5 bases each). The sequenced sample was CD4+ T cells from blood, cultured in vitro, obtained after SARS-CoV-2 vaccination. The CDR3 loop is CASSPWGNGADTQYF. The CDR3 DNA follows: TGTGCCAGCAGTCCCTGGGGGAATGGGGCAGATACGCAGTATTTT.